This T cell receptor (beta chain) derives from a study of T-cell memory formation after mild COVID-19. For the study at large: TCR clustering was largely donor specific.

The sample holds a few counts of this clonotype. Its specificity is not known. The germline V and J ends were trimmed by 4 bases and 2 bases, with 17 bases remaining between them. Germline V gene lookup returns CDR1 SGHRS and CDR2 YFSETQ. The CDR3 extends over 16 amino acids. Study outcomes and limitations: Clones shrinking between day 15 and 85 showed a balanced CD4/CD8 split, and those that grew later tilted toward CD4+. Researchers report contracting CD4+ clones mostly in CM and EM, with CD8+ clones in EMRA.

TCRdb reprocessed the 5' RACE reads via MiXCR and lists one record per CDR3 protein. The sample yields 350,000 to 500,000 distinct CDR3 sequences, 23% seen once. V usage is TRBV5-1 and J usage is TRBJ2-3; no definite D call. Sample: PBMCs or a T cell subset sorted from them (not recorded which). The clonotype originates from an adult woman who had mild COVID-19 (a few samples of this study predate the infection). Cell type and time point are not known. The CDR3 here is CASSLRVFSNTDTQYF. The CDR3 nucleotides are TGCGCCAGCAGCCTTAGGGTCTTTAGTAACACAGATACGCAGTATTTT.